This T cell receptor beta chain was found in a study of blood T cells in healthy people across ages. Through a sample-barcoded 5' primer and a J-beta primer mix, a second PCR was run for 7 to 11 cycles. TCRdb re-called the 5' RACE reads with MiXCR, one entry per CDR3 protein. The sample contains roughly 1 million distinct CDR3 sequences, less than 25% of which appear only once. CDR1 SGHDT and CDR2 YYEEEE come from the germline V gene. Losses at the gene ends were 4 bases for V and 4 bases for J; bases not matched to a gene: 7. CDR3 size: 15 residues. This same sample was also part of a study on T cells of mothers and their children.

The chain employs TRBV5-6 and TRBJ1-4, with 7 bases aligning to TRBD1. The clonotype comes from a girl aged 2-15 years in good health. The specimen was blood. The chain's CDR3 is CASSEQGPVNEKLFF. For the CDR3, the DNA is TGTGCCAGCAGCGAACAGGGGCCGGTTAATGAAAAACTGTTTTTT. The variable domain in full, completed from reference TRBV5-6 and TRBJ1-4, reads DAGVTQSPTHLIKTRGQQVTLRCSPKSGHDTVSWYQQALGQGPQFIFQYYEEEERQRGNFPDRFSGHQFPNYSSELNVNALLLGDSALYLCASSEQGPVNEKLFFGSGTQLSVL.